This T cell receptor beta chain is from a study of T-cell memory formation after mild COVID-19. Via MiXCR, TCRdb re-called the 5' RACE reads, giving one row per CDR3 protein. The sample lists 40,000 to 55,000 distinct CDR3 sequences, 7.3% occurring once. Concerning this clonotype itself: Its antigen is not identified.

Study findings and constraints: Pre-infection memory showed some responding clones, and this suggested that cross-reactive memory joined. SARS-CoV-2 specificity was not confirmed for second-wave clones peaking on day 37.

V gave up 7 bases and J gave up 5 bases, with 10 bases separating them. CDR1 and CDR2 from the germline V gene are KGHDR and SFDVKD. The CDR3 has 12 amino acids. Material for sequencing was PBMCs or a T cell subset sorted from them (not recorded which). This rearrangement joins TRBV24-1 to TRBJ1-1, with D unresolved. This receptor was identified in a man between 18 and 35 years old who had mild COVID-19 (a few samples of this study predate the infection). Cell type and time point are not known. Written as DNA, the CDR3 is TGTGCCACCAGAGGACGATTTACTGAAGCTTTCTTT. This sequence encodes CATRGRFTEAFF.